In this sample, the clone carrying this T cell receptor (beta chain) turned up a few times. Its antigen is undetermined. The data stem from a study of cytotoxic CD8 clonotypes in ibrutinib-treated CLL. General study findings and limits: Clonality went up at the time of ibrutinib response, stayed stable in sustained remission, and later dropped back toward its baseline level at progression.

Trimming left V 0 bases short and J 3 bases short, with 8 bases between. This CDR3 is 15 amino acids long. Frozen PBMC stocks contributed approximately 2.1 micrograms of genomic DNA to the TCR beta libraries. Libraries were prepared by immunoSEQ multiplex PCR; TCRdb keeps only in-frame clonotypes and omits some of them. The table shows fewer than 75,000 clones, with roughly 71% occurring only once. This specimen consisted of PBMCs, obtained after 12 months of ibrutinib treatment. The rearrangement uses TRBV23-1 and TRBJ1-4; D gene unclear. TRBV23-1 falls under the ORF class, with uncertain function. This sequence was found in a human donor with chronic lymphocytic leukemia. The CDR3 DNA is TGCGCCAGCAGTCAATCGTGGGGTTCTAATGAAAAACTGTTTTTT. This sequence encodes CASSQSWGSNEKLFF.